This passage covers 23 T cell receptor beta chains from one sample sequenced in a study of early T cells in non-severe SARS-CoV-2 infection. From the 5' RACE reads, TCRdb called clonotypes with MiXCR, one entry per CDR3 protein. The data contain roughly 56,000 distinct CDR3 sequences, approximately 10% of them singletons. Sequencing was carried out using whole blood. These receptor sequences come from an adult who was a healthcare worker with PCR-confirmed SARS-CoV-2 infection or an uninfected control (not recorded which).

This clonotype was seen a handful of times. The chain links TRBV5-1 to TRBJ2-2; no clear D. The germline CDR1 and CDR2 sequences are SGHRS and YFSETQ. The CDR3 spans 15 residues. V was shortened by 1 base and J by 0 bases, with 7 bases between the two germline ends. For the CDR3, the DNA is TGCGCCAGCAGCTTGCCTGGGGCGAACACCGGGGAGCTGTTTTTT. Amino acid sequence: CASSLPGANTGELFF.

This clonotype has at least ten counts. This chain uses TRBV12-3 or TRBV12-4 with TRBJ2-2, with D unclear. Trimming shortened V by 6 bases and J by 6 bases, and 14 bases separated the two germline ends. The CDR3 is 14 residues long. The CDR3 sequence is CASSPSSAPGELFF. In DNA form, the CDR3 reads TGTGCCAGCAGCCCTTCGTCGGCTCCCGGGGAGCTGTTTTTT.

CDR3 bases: TGTGCCAGCACCCCGAACAGGGGGCCCGGGGAGCTGTTTTTT. Translating it yields CASTPNRGPGELFF. The chain carries TRBV12-3 or TRBV12-4 and TRBJ2-2; 9 bases align to TRBD1. The CDR3 extends over 14 amino acids. The ends lost 7 bases at V and 6 bases at J; junction bases unmatched: 6.

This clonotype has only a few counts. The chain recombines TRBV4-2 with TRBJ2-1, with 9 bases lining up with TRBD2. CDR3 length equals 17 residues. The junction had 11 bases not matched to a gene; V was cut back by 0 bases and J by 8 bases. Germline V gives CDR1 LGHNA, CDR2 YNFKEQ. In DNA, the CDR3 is TGTGCCAGCAGCCAAGATCGCTACGCGGGGGGGCGAGATGAGCAGTTCTTC. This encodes CASSQDRYAGGRDEQFF.

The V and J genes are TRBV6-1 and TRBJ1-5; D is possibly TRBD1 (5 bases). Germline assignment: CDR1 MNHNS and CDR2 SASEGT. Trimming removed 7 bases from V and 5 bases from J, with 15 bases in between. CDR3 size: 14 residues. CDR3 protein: CASTLIGADQPQHF. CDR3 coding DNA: TGTGCCAGCACCCTAATAGGGGCGGATCAGCCCCAGCATTTT.

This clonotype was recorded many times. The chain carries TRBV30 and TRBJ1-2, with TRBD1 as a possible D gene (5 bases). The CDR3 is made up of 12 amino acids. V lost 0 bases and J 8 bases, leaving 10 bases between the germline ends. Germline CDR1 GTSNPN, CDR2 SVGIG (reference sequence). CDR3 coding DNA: TGTGCCTGGAGTGTACTAGGGGACGGCTACACCTTC. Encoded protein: CAWSVLGDGYTF.

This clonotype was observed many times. CDR3 bases: TGTGCCAGCAGCCCGGACAGGGGGTCGGGTGGCTACACCTTC. This codes for CASSPDRGSGGYTF. The V call is TRBV4-2, the J call TRBJ1-2; TRBD1 aligns across 10 bases. CDR1 is LGHNA, CDR2 YNFKEQ, per germline. The CDR3 consists of 14 residues. Trimming cost V 4 bases and J 7 bases; bases outside gene matches: 6.

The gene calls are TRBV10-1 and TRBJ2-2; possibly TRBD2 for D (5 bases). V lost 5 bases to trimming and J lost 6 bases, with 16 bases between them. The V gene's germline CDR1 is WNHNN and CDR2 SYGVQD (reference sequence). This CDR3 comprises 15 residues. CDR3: CASSSGEGNAGELFF. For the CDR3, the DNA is TGCGCCAGCAGTTCGGGCGAGGGCAACGCCGGGGAGCTGTTTTTT.

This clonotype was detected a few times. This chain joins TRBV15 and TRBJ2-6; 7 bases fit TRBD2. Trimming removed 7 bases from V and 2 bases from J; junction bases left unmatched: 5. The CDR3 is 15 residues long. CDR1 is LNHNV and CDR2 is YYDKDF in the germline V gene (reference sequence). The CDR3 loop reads CATKRGRTGANVLTF. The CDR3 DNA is TGTGCCACCAAGCGGGGAAGAACTGGGGCCAACGTCCTGACTTTC.

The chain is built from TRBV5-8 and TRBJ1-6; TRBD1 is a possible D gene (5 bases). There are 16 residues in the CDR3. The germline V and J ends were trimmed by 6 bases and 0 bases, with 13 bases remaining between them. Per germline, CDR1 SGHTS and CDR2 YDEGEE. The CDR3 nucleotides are TGTGCCAGCAACCGGGGGAGGAGCTCCTATAATTCACCCCTCCACTTT. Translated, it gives CASNRGRSSYNSPLHF.

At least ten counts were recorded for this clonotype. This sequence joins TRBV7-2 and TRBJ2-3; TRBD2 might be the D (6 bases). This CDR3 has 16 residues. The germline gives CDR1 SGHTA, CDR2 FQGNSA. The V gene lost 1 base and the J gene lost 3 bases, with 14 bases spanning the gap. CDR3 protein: CASSLVGGFGTDTQYF. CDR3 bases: TGTGCCAGCAGCTTAGTTGGAGGGTTTGGGACAGATACGCAGTATTTT.

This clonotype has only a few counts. As DNA, the CDR3 is TGTGCCAGCAGTGACCCGGATTCGACTAATGAAAAACTGTTTTTT. Translating it yields CASSDPDSTNEKLFF. The rearrangement links TRBV6-2 or TRBV6-3 to TRBJ1-4; D is ambiguous. This CDR3 is built from 15 residues. Trimming removed 5 bases at V and 2 bases at J, with 12 bases between. The germline V gene has CDR1 MNHEY and CDR2 SVGEGT.

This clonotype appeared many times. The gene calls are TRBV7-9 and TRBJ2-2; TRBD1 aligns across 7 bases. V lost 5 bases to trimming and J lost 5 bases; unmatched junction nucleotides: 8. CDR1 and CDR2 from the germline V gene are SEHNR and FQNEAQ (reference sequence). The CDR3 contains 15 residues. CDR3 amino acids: CASSQDRARTGELFF. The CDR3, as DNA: TGTGCCAGCAGCCAAGACAGGGCCCGAACCGGGGAGCTGTTTTTT. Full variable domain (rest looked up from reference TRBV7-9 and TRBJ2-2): DTGVSQNPRHKITKRGQNVTFRCDPISEHNRLYWYRQTLGQGPEFLTYFQNEAQLEKSRLLSDRFSAERPKGSFSTLEIQRTEQGDSAMYLCASSQDRARTGELFFGEGSRLTVL.

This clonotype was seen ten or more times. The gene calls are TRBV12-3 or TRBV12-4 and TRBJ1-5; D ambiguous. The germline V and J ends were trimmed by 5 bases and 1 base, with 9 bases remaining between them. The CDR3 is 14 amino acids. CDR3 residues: CASSLQASNQPQHF. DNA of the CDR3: TGTGCCAGCAGTCTCCAGGCAAGCAATCAGCCCCAGCATTTT.

The CDR3 region is CASSFRETEETQYF. The DNA for the CDR3 is TGCGCCAGCAGCTTCCGGGAGACGGAAGAGACCCAGTACTTC. V usage is TRBV5-1 and J usage is TRBJ2-5, with TRBD2 as a possible D gene (6 bases). The CDR3 runs to 14 residues. V gave up 2 bases and J gave up 3 bases, with 11 bases separating them. Per germline, CDR1 SGHRS and CDR2 YFSETQ.

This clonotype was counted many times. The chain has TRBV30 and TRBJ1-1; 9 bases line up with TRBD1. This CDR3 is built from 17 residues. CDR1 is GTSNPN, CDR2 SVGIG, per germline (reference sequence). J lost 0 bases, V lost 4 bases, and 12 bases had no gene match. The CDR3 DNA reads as TGTGCCTGGAATTTCGGGTGGACAGGGGCCATGAACACTGAAGCTTTCTTT. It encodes CAWNFGWTGAMNTEAFF.

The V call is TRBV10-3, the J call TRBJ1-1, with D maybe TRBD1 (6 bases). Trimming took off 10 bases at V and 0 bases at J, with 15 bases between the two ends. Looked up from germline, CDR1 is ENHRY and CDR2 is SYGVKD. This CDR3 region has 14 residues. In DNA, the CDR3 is TGTGCCACCCAAGCGGACAGTATGAACACTGAAGCTTTCTTT. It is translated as CATQADSMNTEAFF.

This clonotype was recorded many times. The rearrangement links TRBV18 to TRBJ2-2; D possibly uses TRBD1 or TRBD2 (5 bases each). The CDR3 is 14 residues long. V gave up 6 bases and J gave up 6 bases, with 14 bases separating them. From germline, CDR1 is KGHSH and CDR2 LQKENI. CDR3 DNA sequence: TGTGCCAGCTCGGGGACGGCCGTCTCCGGGGAGCTGTTTTTT. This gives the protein CASSGTAVSGELFF.

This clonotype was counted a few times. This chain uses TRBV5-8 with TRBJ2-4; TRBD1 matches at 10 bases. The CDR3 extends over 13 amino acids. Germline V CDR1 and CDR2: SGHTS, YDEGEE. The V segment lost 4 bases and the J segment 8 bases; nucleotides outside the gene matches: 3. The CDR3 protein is CASSGGQGHIQYF. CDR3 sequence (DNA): TGTGCCAGCAGCGGGGGACAGGGGCACATTCAGTACTTC.

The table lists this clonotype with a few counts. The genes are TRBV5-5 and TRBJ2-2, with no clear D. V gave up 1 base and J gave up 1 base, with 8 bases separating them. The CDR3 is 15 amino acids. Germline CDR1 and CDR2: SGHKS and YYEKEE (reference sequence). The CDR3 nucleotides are TGTGCCAGCAGCTTGTTTACTGAGAACACCGGGGAGCTGTTTTTT. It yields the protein CASSLFTENTGELFF.

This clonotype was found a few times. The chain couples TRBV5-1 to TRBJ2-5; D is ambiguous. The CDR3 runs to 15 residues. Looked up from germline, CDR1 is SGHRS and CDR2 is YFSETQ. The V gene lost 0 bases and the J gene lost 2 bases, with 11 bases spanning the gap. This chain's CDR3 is CASSLVGTPQETQYF. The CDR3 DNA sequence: TGCGCCAGCAGCTTGGTCGGCACTCCACAAGAGACCCAGTACTTC.

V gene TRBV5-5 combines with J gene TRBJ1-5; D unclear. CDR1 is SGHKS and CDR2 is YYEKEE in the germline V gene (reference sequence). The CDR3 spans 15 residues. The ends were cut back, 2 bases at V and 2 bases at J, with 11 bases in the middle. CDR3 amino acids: CASSFRDPRNQPQHF. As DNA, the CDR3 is TGTGCCAGCAGCTTCCGTGACCCCCGCAATCAGCCCCAGCATTTT. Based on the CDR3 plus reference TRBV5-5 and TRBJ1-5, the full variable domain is DAGVTQSPTHLIKTRGQQVTLRCSPISGHKSVSWYQQVLGQGPQFIFQYYEKEERGRGNFPDRFSARQFPNYSSELNVNALLLGDSALYLCASSFRDPRNQPQHFGDGTRLSIL.

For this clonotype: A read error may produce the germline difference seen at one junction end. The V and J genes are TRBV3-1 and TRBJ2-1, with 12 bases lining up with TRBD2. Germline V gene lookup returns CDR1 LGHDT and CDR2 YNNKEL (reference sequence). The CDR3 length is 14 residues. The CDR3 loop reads CASSHGQGTSGRIF. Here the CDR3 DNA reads TGTGCCAGCAGCCACGGCCAAGGGACTAGCGGGCGGATCTTC.